This record looks at one T cell receptor (beta chain) sequence and its context. Method: immunoSEQ multiplex PCR; TCRdb's copy keeps in-frame clones and lacks some. The sample lists tens of thousands of clones, about 89% occurring once. This sample was taken from a study of control samples from healthy donors and cancer patients. After removal of 5 bases from V and 3 bases from J, the junction contained 8 bases not matched to a gene. Germline V CDR1 and CDR2: LGHDT, YNNKEL (reference sequence). CDR3 length: 15 residues. This sequence originates from a woman between 45 and 65 years old with colorectal cancer. Sequencing used PBMCs. This chain links TRBV3-1 (or the pseudogene TRBV3-2) with TRBJ2-3, with 7 bases lining up with TRBD1. CDR3 DNA sequence: TGTGCCAGCAGCTTCGACAGGGTGGGGACAGATACGCAGTATTTT. This sequence encodes CASSFDRVGTDTQYF.